One and the same sample provided the 2 T cell receptor beta chains below, sequenced in a study of blood T cell repertoires in COVID-19. Assay used: immunoSEQ multiplex PCR; TCRdb lists only in-frame clones, some missing. Seen here are roughly 200,000 clones, about 84% observed once, and the top ten hold about 8.6%. Sequences were obtained from PBMCs or T cells enriched from blood (not recorded which). Source of these receptors: a woman aged 25-40 years who had recovered from COVID-19.

The chain joins TRBV5-1 to TRBJ2-7; the D gene is possibly TRBD2 (7 bases). V gave up 0 bases and J gave up 3 bases, with 13 bases separating them. Germline CDR1 reads SGHRS; CDR2 reads YFSETQ. This CDR3 comprises 15 residues. DNA for the CDR3: TGCGCCAGCAGCTTGGATACGGGGGGCCTCTACGAGCAGTACTTC. Protein product: CASSLDTGGLYEQYF.

The chain recombines TRBV24-1 with TRBJ1-5; tentatively, D is TRBD1 (5 bases). Per the germline V gene, CDR1 is KGHDR and CDR2 is SFDVKD. Trimming stripped 5 bases from V and 4 bases from J, with 14 bases between. The CDR3 contains 15 residues. The CDR3 sequence: CATSAVKDRNQPQHF. The CDR3, as DNA: TGTGCCACCAGTGCGGTTAAAGACAGAAATCAGCCCCAGCATTTT.